The next 11 T cell receptor beta chains were all read from a single sample in a study of shared clonotypes between healthy human individuals (TCRdb year 2020). Library method: the immunoSEQ multiplex PCR assay. Entries here come from immuneACCESS through TCRdb and include only in-frame sequences with V and J called. Some clones fail to appear in such tables; in the studies checked, an unresolved V gene covers under half of the shortfall, and the cause of the remainder is unknown. A total of about 1.4 million clones appear in this sample, around 97% of them only once. Approximately 1.1% of the sample rests with the top ten. Sequenced: naive CD4+ T cells sorted from blood. The cell subset or site label for this specimen denotes: CD45RA+ positively selected. These receptors were obtained from a man aged 30 to 45 in good health.

For the CDR3, the DNA is TGTGCCAGTAGTGCCGACAGGGGGAGCAATCAGCCCCAGCATTTT. Residues: CASSADRGSNQPQHF. The rearrangement joins TRBV19 to TRBJ1-5; 9 bases line up with TRBD1. The ends lost 5 bases at V and 1 base at J; junction bases unmatched: 3. The germline V gene has CDR1 LNHDA and CDR2 SQIVND (reference sequence). There are 15 residues in the CDR3.

The gene calls are TRBV7-2 and TRBJ2-7, with 9 bases that match TRBD1. V dropped 1 base and J dropped 3; count of bases not matched to a gene: 1. The germline V gene has CDR1 SGHTA and CDR2 FQGNSA. This CDR3 is 14 amino acids long. CDR3 DNA sequence: TGTGCCAGCAGCTTAGACAGGGGGCTCTACGAGCAGTACTTC. Protein: CASSLDRGLYEQYF. Variable domain in full (rest from reference TRBV7-2 and TRBJ2-7): GAGVSQSPSNKVTEKGKDVELRCDPISGHTALYWYRQSLGQGLEFLIYFQGNSAPDKSGLPSDRFSAERTGGSVSTLTIQRTQQEDSAVYLCASSLDRGLYEQYFGPGTRLTVT.

The chain carries TRBV6-5 and TRBJ1-1, with D perhaps TRBD1 (5 bases). The V end was cut by 6 bases, the J end by 0 bases, with 11 bases between. Germline V gene data show CDR1 as MNHEY and CDR2 as SVGAGI. This CDR3 spans 14 amino acids. DNA of the CDR3: TGTGCCAGCAGCGCGGGACGGATGAACACTGAAGCTTTCTTT. Its translation is CASSAGRMNTEAFF.

The chain has TRBV7-9 and TRBJ2-7, with D possibly being TRBD2 (5 bases). Trimming stripped 3 bases from V and 2 bases from J, with 11 bases between. The CDR3 has 14 residues. CDR1 is SEHNR, CDR2 FQNEAQ, per germline (reference sequence). CDR3 sequence reads: CASSFWERTYEQYF. Written as DNA, the CDR3 is TGTGCCAGCAGCTTTTGGGAGAGAACCTACGAGCAGTACTTC.

The rearrangement uses TRBV5-1 and TRBJ1-1; no firm D call. Per germline, CDR1 SGHRS and CDR2 YFSETQ. The V and J ends lost 0 bases and 4 bases respectively, with 10 bases between them. This CDR3 region has 14 residues. CDR3 region: CASSLEAYTTEAFF. Here the CDR3 DNA reads TGCGCCAGCAGCTTGGAGGCTTACACCACTGAAGCTTTCTTT.

V and J are TRBV28 and TRBJ2-7, with TRBD1 as a possible D gene (6 bases). Germline CDR1 MDHEN, CDR2 SYDVKM. CDR3 length: 16 residues. V lost 4 bases to trimming and J lost 3 bases, with 19 bases between them. The CDR3 here is CASSSIDRNVLYEQYF. CDR3 sequence (DNA): TGTGCCAGCAGTTCAATCGACAGGAATGTACTCTACGAGCAGTACTTC.

CDR3 sequence (DNA): TGTGCCACCGCTCGCGCCGTTCGCTCTGGAAACACCATATATTTT. Amino acids: CATARAVRSGNTIYF. The chain links TRBV28 to TRBJ1-3; D uncertain. The CDR3 extends over 15 amino acids. Per the germline V gene, CDR1 is MDHEN and CDR2 is SYDVKM. V dropped 10 bases and J dropped 0 bases, with 16 bases sitting between them.

The chain uses TRBV5-4 and TRBJ2-7; 16 bases line up with TRBD2. The CDR3 sequence is 18 residues long. Trimming took 2 bases from V and 4 from J; bases not matched to a gene: 9. Germline assignment: CDR1 SGHNT and CDR2 YYREEE (reference sequence). The CDR3 reads CASSLPGLAGGSGYEQYF. The CDR3 DNA reads as TGTGCCAGCAGCTTACCGGGACTAGCGGGAGGGTCCGGTTACGAGCAGTACTTC.

About this clone itself: Within the sample, other DNA sequences also encode this same CDR3. The J gene is TRBJ1-1, the V gene TRBV29-1; D is uncertain. With 2 bases removed from V and 0 bases from J, the gap between germline ends came to 7 bases. Germline V gene lookup returns CDR1 SQVTM and CDR2 ANQGSEA. The CDR3 totals 13 residues. The CDR3 DNA sequence: TGCAGCGTTGAACGGAAGATGAACACTGAAGCTTTCTTT. Translation: CSVERKMNTEAFF.

Remarks on this clone: Other nucleotide sequences in the sample specify the same CDR3. This chain connects TRBV5-1 to TRBJ2-2, with a weak D call TRBD2 (5 bases). Between the trimmed V and J ends, which lost 1 base and 5 bases, there was a span of 9 bases. The CDR3 is 14 amino acids. Germline V gene lookup returns CDR1 SGHRS and CDR2 YFSETQ. The CDR3 spells CASSLLAGTGELFF. CDR3 DNA: TGCGCCAGCAGCTTGCTAGCTGGTACCGGGGAGCTGTTTTTT. The variable domain in full, completed from reference TRBV5-1 and TRBJ2-2, reads KAGVTQTPRYLIKTRGQQVTLSCSPISGHRSVSWYQQTPGQGLQFLFEYFSETQRNKGNFPGRFSGRQFSNSRSEMNVSTLELGDSALYLCASSLLAGTGELFFGEGSRLTVL.

V usage is TRBV7-8 and J usage is TRBJ2-5; D not resolved. The V gene lost 5 bases and the J gene lost 4 bases, with 17 bases spanning the gap. The germline CDR1 and CDR2 sequences are SGHVS and FQNEAQ. This CDR3 has 15 residues. This CDR3 is CASSPLGTVRETQYF. DNA of the CDR3: TGTGCCAGCAGCCCCCTTGGTACAGTCCGAGAGACCCAGTACTTC.